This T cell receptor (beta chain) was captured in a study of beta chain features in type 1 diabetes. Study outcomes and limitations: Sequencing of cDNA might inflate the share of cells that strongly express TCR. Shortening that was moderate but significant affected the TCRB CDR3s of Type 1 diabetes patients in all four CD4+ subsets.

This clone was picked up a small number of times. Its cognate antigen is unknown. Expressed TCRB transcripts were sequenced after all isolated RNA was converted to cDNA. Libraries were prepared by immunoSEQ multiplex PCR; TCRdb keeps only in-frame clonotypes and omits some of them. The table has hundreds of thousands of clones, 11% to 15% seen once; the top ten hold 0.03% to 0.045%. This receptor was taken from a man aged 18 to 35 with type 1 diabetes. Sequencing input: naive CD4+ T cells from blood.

The CDR3 loop reads CSTAGTNYGYTF. The CDR3 DNA reads TGCAGCACGGCAGGGACCAACTATGGCTACACCTTC. The chain joins TRBV29-1 to TRBJ1-2; D is perhaps TRBD1 (5 bases). The CDR3 extends over 12 amino acids. Germline loops: CDR1 SQVTM, CDR2 ANQGSEA. The V end was cut by 8 bases, the J end by 2 bases, with 12 bases between.